These 13 T cell receptor beta chains originate from one sample sequenced in a study of blood T cell repertoires in COVID-19. The method was immunoSEQ multiplex PCR; TCRdb's version includes in-frame clones alone and lacks a portion of them. This sample carries hundreds of thousands of clones, around 86% of them seen once, and the ten largest clones take 1.5% to 2%. Sequencing was performed on peripheral blood. These receptors originate from a woman aged 55-70 years who had recovered from COVID-19.

As concerns this clone: One end of the junction fails to match germline, which may point to a read error. V gene TRBV13 combines with J gene TRBJ1-2; D unresolved. The length of the CDR3 is 15 residues. Per germline, CDR1 PRHDT and CDR2 FYEKMQ (reference sequence). The CDR3 nucleotides are TGTGCCAGCAGCCTAGGACGAGGAGAATTCTATGGCTACACCTTC. Its translation is CASSLGRGEFYGYTF. Together with reference TRBV13 and TRBJ1-2, the CDR3 gives the full variable domain: AAGVIQSPRHLIKEKRETATLKCYPIPRHDTVYWYQQGPGQDPQFLISFYEKMQSDKGSIPDRFSAQQFSDYHSELNMSSLELGDSALYFCASSLGRGEFYGYTFGSGTRLTVV.

The chain couples TRBV9 to TRBJ1-3; D may be TRBD1 (6 bases). Germline loops: CDR1 SGDLS, CDR2 YYNGEE. The CDR3 consists of 17 residues. The V end was cut by 0 bases, the J end by 4 bases, with 17 bases between. The CDR3 DNA reads TGTGCCAGCAGCGTAGCAGTGTGGCAGGGGAGAGGAAACACCATATATTTT. Its protein product is CASSVAVWQGRGNTIYF.

The chain joins TRBV7-2 to TRBJ2-1; D gene unclear. Trimming removed 5 bases at V and 6 bases at J, with 11 bases between. The CDR3 contains 13 residues. CDR1 SGHTA and CDR2 FQGNSA come from the germline V gene. CDR3 sequence (DNA): TGTGCCAGCAGCCCGGCACTACTCAATGAGCAGTTCTTC. Protein sequence: CASSPALLNEQFF.

The gene calls are TRBV2 and TRBJ2-3; a weak D match, TRBD2 (7 bases). Germline V CDR1 and CDR2: SNHLY, FYNNEI. Trimming took off 2 bases at V and 0 bases at J, with 12 bases between the two ends. The CDR3 covers 16 residues. The CDR3 spells CASSERGRESTDTQYF. CDR3 DNA: TGTGCCAGCAGTGAAAGGGGGAGGGAAAGCACAGATACGCAGTATTTT.

The V gene is TRBV2, the J gene TRBJ1-6; possible D gene TRBD1, 6 bases. Germline CDR1 is SNHLY and CDR2 is FYNNEI. Trimming left V 6 bases short and J 8 bases short, with 20 bases between. The CDR3 is 16 amino acids. The CDR3 loop is CASRGARGSGDSPLHF. The CDR3 region has the DNA TGTGCCAGCAGGGGGGCCAGGGGCAGTGGGGATTCACCCCTCCACTTT.

V is TRBV5-6 and J is TRBJ2-1, with D perhaps TRBD2 (7 bases). The CDR3 loop spans 14 amino acids. Trimming removed 4 bases from V and 7 bases from J, with 15 bases in between. Germline V CDR1 and CDR2: SGHDT, YYEEEE. The CDR3 protein is CASSRGAYGNEQFF. Here the CDR3 DNA reads TGTGCCAGCAGCCGGGGGGCCTACGGGAATGAGCAGTTCTTC.

The gene calls are TRBV5-1 and TRBJ2-2, with D perhaps TRBD1 (6 bases). Trimming cost V 1 base and J 0 bases, with 10 bases left between them. Germline V gives CDR1 SGHRS, CDR2 YFSETQ. CDR3 length: 16 residues. The CDR3 reads CASSLRQAANTGELFF. CDR3 bases: TGCGCCAGCAGCTTGAGACAGGCTGCGAACACCGGGGAGCTGTTTTTT.

The chain joins TRBV5-1 to TRBJ1-1; D is undetermined. This CDR3 comprises 14 residues. Looked up from germline, CDR1 is SGHRS and CDR2 is YFSETQ. V shed 1 base and J shed 1 base, with 8 bases lying between them. The CDR3 DNA reads as TGCGCCAGCAGCTTGTATCGACAGAACACTGAAGCTTTCTTT. Translated: CASSLYRQNTEAFF.

V gene TRBV28 combines with J gene TRBJ1-6, with TRBD1 matching 9 bases. Germline assignment: CDR1 MDHEN and CDR2 SYDVKM. V shed 8 bases and J 7 bases; nucleotides not matched to a gene: 9. This CDR3 contains 15 residues. The CDR3 coding sequence is TGTGCCAGCGGCTACAGGGGGCGAGGAAATTCACCCCTCCACTTT. Its protein is CASGYRGRGNSPLHF.

This rearrangement joins TRBV6-2 or TRBV6-3 to TRBJ2-1; 12 bases map to TRBD2. The CDR3 is 18 residues long. V shed 6 bases, J shed 1 base, and the junction held 10 bases outside the gene matches. Germline V gene data show CDR1 as MNHEY and CDR2 as SVGEGT. CDR3 in amino acids: CASSLLAGGAWSYNEQFF. In DNA, the CDR3 is TGTGCCAGCAGCCTACTAGCGGGGGGCGCATGGTCCTACAATGAGCAGTTCTTC.

This chain connects TRBV15 to TRBJ2-3; D ambiguous. V lost 5 bases, J lost 3 bases, and 18 bases lay in between. The CDR3 is 16 amino acids. From germline, CDR1 is LNHNV and CDR2 YYDKDF (reference sequence). The CDR3 DNA reads as TGTGCCACCAGCTCCCGGAGTTCCGGGTGGACAGATACGCAGTATTTT. Translation gives CATSSRSSGWTDTQYF. Supplemented by reference TRBV15 and TRBJ2-3, the full variable domain reads DAMVIQNPRYQVTQFGKPVTLSCSQTLNHNVMYWYQQKSSQAPKLLFHYYDKDFNNEADTPDNFQSRRPNTSFCFLDIRSPGLGDTAMYLCATSSRSSGWTDTQYFGPGTRLTVL.

In its sample, this clone was seen once. The genes are TRBV5-1 and TRBJ2-7, with a weak D call TRBD2 (6 bases). The ends were cut back, 4 bases at V and 3 bases at J, with 14 bases in the middle. From germline, CDR1 is SGHRS and CDR2 YFSETQ. The CDR3 length is 14 residues. This CDR3 reads CASSPAGTLYEQYF. The CDR3 nucleotides read TGCGCCAGCAGCCCCGCCGGGACTCTCTACGAGCAGTACTTC.

The J gene is TRBJ2-7, the V gene TRBV27; 7 bases are shared with TRBD1. Germline CDR1 reads MNHEY; CDR2 reads SMNVEV (reference sequence). V lost 5 bases and J lost 4; bases outside the gene matches: 8. CDR3 length: 14 residues. The CDR3 sequence is CASSNGQALYEQYF. The CDR3 nucleotides are TGTGCCAGCAGTAACGGACAGGCTTTATACGAGCAGTACTTC.